One and the same sample provided the 27 T cell receptor beta chains below, sequenced in a study of technical replicates of blood from a few donors. Sequencing used immunoSEQ multiplex PCR; TCRdb keeps in-frame clones, though not all of them. The table shows about 88,000 clones, with about nine tenths occurring only once. Input material: T cells isolated from PBMCs. The receptors shown here come from a human donor in good health.

The chain couples TRBV27 to TRBJ1-1; D is perhaps TRBD1 (6 bases). Germline CDR1 MNHEY, CDR2 SMNVEV (reference sequence). The CDR3 extends over 14 amino acids. Trimming took off 5 bases at V and 1 base at J, with 11 bases between the two ends. CDR3 sequence: CASSITGSNTEAFF. The CDR3 bases are TGTGCCAGCAGTATTACAGGGTCGAACACTGAAGCTTTCTTT.

V gene TRBV4-1 combines with J gene TRBJ2-7; TRBD1 might be the D (5 bases). Germline CDR1 is MGHRA and CDR2 is YSYEKL. CDR3 length: 15 amino acids. Trimming cost V 0 bases and J 1 base, with 10 bases left between them. Written as DNA, the CDR3 is TGCGCCAGCAGCCAAGATGAGAGACAGTCCTACGAGCAGTACTTC. Translating it yields CASSQDERQSYEQYF.

This rearrangement joins TRBV5-1 to TRBJ2-7; D might be TRBD1 (6 bases). V was clipped by 0 bases and J by 2 bases, with 15 bases between them. Per the germline V gene, CDR1 is SGHRS and CDR2 is YFSETQ. There are 16 residues in the CDR3. The chain's CDR3 is CASSLGSDRKAYEQYF. The CDR3 coding sequence is TGCGCCAGCAGCTTGGGTTCAGACAGGAAAGCCTACGAGCAGTACTTC.

This clone turned up a few times. This chain links TRBV6-1 with TRBJ1-1, with 9 bases matching TRBD1. Germline V CDR1 and CDR2: MNHNS, SASEGT. J was trimmed by 7 bases and V by 1 base; bases with no gene match: 7. The CDR3 contains 15 residues. The CDR3, as DNA: TGTGCCAGCAGTGAAGAGAACAGGGGGCGAGGTGAAGCTTTCTTT. Translation: CASSEENRGRGEAFF.

The CDR3 nucleotides read TGTGCCAGCAGCTTAGATTCCGGGTATCGTCAGCCCCAGCATTTT. Its translation is CASSLDSGYRQPQHF. The chain recombines TRBV7-2 with TRBJ1-5, with D unresolved. This CDR3 is built from 15 residues. CDR1 and CDR2 from the germline V gene are SGHTA and FQGNSA. V dropped 1 base and J dropped 6 bases, with 13 bases sitting between them.

J is TRBJ2-7 and V is TRBV27, with TRBD1 matching 12 bases. The V and J ends lost 3 bases and 5 bases, in that order; junction bases with no gene match: 5. Germline V gives CDR1 MNHEY, CDR2 SMNVEV (reference sequence). CDR3 length equals 15 residues. The CDR3 DNA follows: TGTGCCAGCAGTTTCGGGGACAGGGGGCTGGACGAGCAGTACTTC. Translating it yields CASSFGDRGLDEQYF.

The chain carries TRBV11-2 and TRBJ1-6; TRBD1 agrees at 10 bases. Germline CDR1 SGHAT, CDR2 FQNNGV. Germline trimming cut 7 bases from V and 10 bases from J; bases unmatched to any gene: 7. The CDR3 has 14 residues. The CDR3 sequence: CASTLGQGVSPLHF. The CDR3 coding sequence is TGTGCCAGCACCCTCGGACAGGGGGTATCACCCCTCCACTTT.

This clone was observed a single time. The gene calls are TRBV30 and TRBJ1-6; TRBD1 matches 7 bases. CDR3 length: 15 amino acids. Germline V gives CDR1 GTSNPN, CDR2 SVGIG (reference sequence). With 3 bases clipped from V and 9 bases from J, the junction kept 11 bases outside the gene matches. The CDR3 loop is CAWRGTAGLISPLHF. DNA for the CDR3: TGTGCCTGGAGAGGGACAGCAGGACTAATTTCACCCCTCCACTTT.

The V call is TRBV27, the J call TRBJ1-1; D possibly corresponds to TRBD1 (5 bases). The CDR3 length is 16 residues. Germline V gene sequence: CDR1 MNHEY, CDR2 SMNVEV (reference sequence). V was cut by 3 bases and J by 1 base, with 15 bases left in between. The CDR3 spells CASSFTLAGSNTEAFF. DNA for the CDR3: TGTGCCAGCAGTTTTACTTTAGCAGGGTCGAACACTGAAGCTTTCTTT.

The rearrangement uses TRBV27 and TRBJ2-7; 7 nucleotides agree with TRBD2. V shed 0 bases, J shed 3 bases, and the junction held 11 bases outside the gene matches. CDR1 MNHEY and CDR2 SMNVEV come from the germline V gene (reference sequence). This CDR3 contains 17 residues. CDR3 DNA sequence: TGTGCCAGCAGTTTATCTTCGGGCAGGGAGGGACGCTACGAGCAGTACTTC. It specifies CASSLSSGREGRYEQYF.

The chain has TRBV6-5 and TRBJ2-5; 9 bases fit TRBD1. Germline CDR1 MNHEY, CDR2 SVGAGI. With V trimmed by 6 bases and J by 2 bases, 7 bases remained unmatched. CDR3 size: 15 residues. This chain's CDR3 is CASSLQGAAQETQYF. CDR3 nucleotide sequence: TGTGCCAGCAGCCTACAGGGGGCAGCGCAAGAGACCCAGTACTTC.

The chain has TRBV11-2 and TRBJ2-5; no definite D call. The germline CDR1 and CDR2 sequences are SGHAT and FQNNGV. The V end lost 0 bases, the J end lost 4 bases, and 3 bases lay between the germline ends. The CDR3 covers 12 residues. The CDR3 loop is CASSLEAETQYF. In nucleotides, the CDR3 is TGTGCCAGCAGCTTAGAAGCAGAGACCCAGTACTTC.

The V call is TRBV5-1, the J call TRBJ1-2, with a possible D match to TRBD1 (5 bases). CDR1 and CDR2 (germline): SGHRS, YFSETQ. The CDR3 length is 12 residues. V was cut by 0 bases and J by 5 bases, with 5 bases left in between. CDR3 nucleotides: TGCGCCAGCAGCTTGGCAGGGTATGGCTACACCTTC. Translation gives CASSLAGYGYTF.

V usage is TRBV4-1 and J usage is TRBJ1-4; D might be TRBD1 (5 bases). The ends were cut back, 0 bases at V and 5 bases at J, with 13 bases in the middle. CDR1 is MGHRA, CDR2 YSYEKL, per germline. The CDR3 spans 16 residues. For the CDR3, the DNA is TGCGCCAGCAGCCAAGATCGGGGGTTCGGGAATGAAAAACTGTTTTTT. It translates to CASSQDRGFGNEKLFF.

V usage is TRBV5-1 and J usage is TRBJ2-7; D call uncertain. Germline CDR1 reads SGHRS; CDR2 reads YFSETQ. The CDR3 runs 15 residues. The V end was cut by 7 bases, the J end by 2 bases, with 19 bases between. The CDR3 region is CASALTPAPTYEQYF. In nucleotides, the CDR3 is TGCGCCAGCGCCCTCACACCCGCTCCGACCTACGAGCAGTACTTC.

This chain joins TRBV2 and TRBJ2-3, with 9 bases matching TRBD2. Germline values: CDR1 SNHLY, CDR2 FYNNEI. After removal of 6 bases from V and 2 bases from J, the junction contained 6 bases not matched to a gene. CDR3 length: 15 residues. CDR3 protein: CASRETSGYTDTQYF. CDR3 DNA sequence: TGTGCCAGCAGGGAGACTAGCGGTTACACAGATACGCAGTATTTT.

This rearrangement joins TRBV7-8 to TRBJ2-1, with TRBD1 matching over 9 bases. CDR1 is SGHVS and CDR2 is FQNEAQ in the germline V gene. The CDR3 is 18 residues long. Trimming at V came to 4 bases and at J to 0 bases, leaving 10 bases not matched to a gene. As DNA, the CDR3 is TGTGCCAGCAGCTCGACAGGGGGGAGGGATGGCTCCTACAATGAGCAGTTCTTC. Amino acid sequence: CASSSTGGRDGSYNEQFF.

This chain uses TRBV27 with TRBJ2-3; a weak D match, TRBD1 (6 bases). Germline values: CDR1 MNHEY, CDR2 SMNVEV (reference sequence). The V end was cut by 11 bases, the J end by 3 bases, with 15 bases between. This CDR3 spans 13 amino acids. CDR3 loop: CASTFQGTDTQYF. CDR3 coding DNA: TGTGCCTCCACATTTCAGGGGACAGATACGCAGTATTTT.

V usage is TRBV9 and J usage is TRBJ2-6; 10 bases fit TRBD1. The CDR3 is 18 amino acids. CDR1 is SGDLS and CDR2 is YYNGEE in the germline V gene. The V and J ends lost 3 bases and 2 bases, in that order; junction bases with no gene match: 8. The CDR3 here is CASSATTGGFTGANVLTF. CDR3 sequence (DNA): TGTGCCAGCAGCGCTACGACAGGGGGCTTTACTGGGGCCAACGTCCTGACTTTC.

The table lists this clone with a count of one. J is TRBJ1-1 and V is TRBV5-6; TRBD1 aligns across 11 bases. Trimming at V came to 4 bases and at J to 5 bases, leaving 10 bases not matched to a gene. This CDR3 has 16 amino acids. Germline CDR1 and CDR2: SGHDT and YYEEEE. This CDR3 is CASSPRDRGVWTEAFF. DNA for the CDR3: TGTGCCAGCAGCCCCCGGGACAGGGGGGTTTGGACTGAAGCTTTCTTT.

This chain connects TRBV6-6 to TRBJ1-4, with 7 bases identical to TRBD1. Germline CDR1 MNHNY, CDR2 SVGAGI (reference sequence). J lost 6 bases, V lost 4 bases, and 5 bases had no gene match. This CDR3 spans 14 amino acids. The CDR3 coding sequence is TGTGCCAGCAGTTTCGGGACAGATCATGAAAAACTGTTTTTT. Translating it yields CASSFGTDHEKLFF.

The chain has TRBV28 and TRBJ1-5; 12 bases fit TRBD1. CDR1 MDHEN and CDR2 SYDVKM come from the germline V gene. This CDR3 region has 16 residues. The V segment lost 5 bases and the J segment 6 bases; nucleotides outside the gene matches: 8. CDR3 region: CASSPAPGQGAQPQHF. DNA of the CDR3: TGTGCCAGCAGTCCTGCTCCGGGACAGGGGGCTCAGCCCCAGCATTTT.

V is TRBV5-4 and J is TRBJ1-1; TRBD1 might be the D (6 bases). The germline V gene encodes CDR1 SGHNT and CDR2 YYREEE (reference sequence). Trimming took off 1 base at V and 3 bases at J, with 10 bases between the two ends. The CDR3 loop spans 14 amino acids. CDR3 in amino acids: CASSLRAGDTEAFF. CDR3 DNA sequence: TGTGCCAGCAGCTTGAGGGCAGGGGACACTGAAGCTTTCTTT.

The chain combines TRBV6-5 with TRBJ1-4; maybe TRBD1 (5 bases). V was shortened by 6 bases and J by 7 bases, with 12 bases between the two germline ends. The germline CDR1 and CDR2 sequences are MNHEY and SVGAGI. The CDR3 totals 13 residues. The CDR3 DNA reads as TGTGCCAGCAGGGGTGGGGGGGGTGAAAAACTGTTTTTT. The encoded protein is CASRGGGGEKLFF.

The rearrangement joins TRBV4-1 to TRBJ2-3; D is undetermined. With 3 bases removed from V and 0 bases from J, the gap between germline ends came to 7 bases. This CDR3 is 14 amino acids long. Looked up from germline, CDR1 is MGHRA and CDR2 is YSYEKL. In DNA, the CDR3 is TGCGCCAGCAGCCATGCGAGCAGCACAGATACGCAGTATTTT. This codes for CASSHASSTDTQYF.

This chain links TRBV4-1 with TRBJ2-2; 7 bases are a match to TRBD2. V lost 6 bases and J lost 7; bases outside the gene matches: 11. Germline CDR1 and CDR2: MGHRA and YSYEKL. CDR3 length equals 15 residues. CDR3 nucleotide sequence: TGCGCCAGCAGATCCATTAGCGGGTCTAGCGGGGAGCTGTTTTTT. Its translation is CASRSISGSSGELFF.

The rearrangement joins TRBV5-1 to TRBJ1-1; D is unclear. The V gene lost 3 bases and the J gene lost 0 bases, with 6 bases spanning the gap. CDR3 size: 13 residues. Germline-derived CDR1 and CDR2 are SGHRS and YFSETQ. The CDR3 sequence: CASSSGLNTEAFF. In nucleotides, the CDR3 is TGCGCCAGCAGCTCCGGGTTGAACACTGAAGCTTTCTTT.